The rows below give T cell receptor beta chains drawn from one sample of a study of cytomegalovirus exposure and HLA in healthy donors. Generated by immunoSEQ multiplex PCR, the TCRdb table keeps only in-frame clones and is missing some. The sample records about 76,000 clones, more than 65% being singletons. The sample taken for sequencing was PBMCs. The source of these receptors is a middle-aged woman in good health and CMV-seropositive. The CDR3 runs from the conserved cysteine through the conserved F or W. The order of the fields is D gene, CDR3 length, J gene, clone size, V gene, CDR3 DNA, CDR3 protein. A D gene is named only where the DNA matches it firmly. Clone sizes are given selectively: once, few, many, or a class where the clone is expanded.

>-|16|TRBJ2-7|once|TRBV5-6
TGTGCCAGCAGCTTGTCCCAGGGGCTAGCGGAGCCAGGGGTGTACTTC
CASSLSQGLAEPGVYF
>TRBD2|15|TRBJ2-3|-|TRBV9
TGTGCCAGCAGCCCGGAGGGACTAGGAACAGATACGCAGTATTTT
CASSPEGLGTDTQYF
>-|14|TRBJ1-1|few|TRBV27
TGTGCCAGCAGTTCCCCCTCCCGGGGGACTGAAGCTTTCTTT
CASSSPSRGTEAFF
>-|16|TRBJ1-2|-|TRBV7-2
TGTGCCAGCAGCTTAGTGGGGACACTCGATTCATATGGCTACCCCTTC
CASSLVGTLDSYGYPF
>-|13|TRBJ1-5|-|TRBV19
TGTGCCAGTAGTACTGGAGATAATCAGCCCCAGCATTTT
CASSTGDNQPQHF
>TRBD1|17|TRBJ2-1|-|TRBV7-8
TGTGCCAGCAGCAGGACAGGGGCTAAGAGCTCCTACAATGAGCAGTTCTTC
CASSRTGAKSSYNEQFF
>-|12|TRBJ2-7|-|TRBV28
TGTGCCAGCAGTTTGGAGCCGGGAGAGCAGTACTTC
CASSLEPGEQYF
>-|13|TRBJ1-1|-|TRBV18
TGTGCCAGCTCAGGGGGCGTGAACACTGAAGCTTTCTTT
CASSGGVNTEAFF
>TRBD1|14|TRBJ2-5|-|TRBV10-3
TGTGCCATCAGTGAACAGGGGGCACGGGAGACCCAGTACTTC
CAISEQGARETQYF
>TRBD1|17|TRBJ1-6|-|TRBV28
TGTGCCAGCAGTCCGCTAGCCGGGACAGGGGATAGGACTCCCCTCCACTTT
CASSPLAGTGDRTPLHF
>TRBD2|16|TRBJ2-3|-|TRBV19
TGTGCCAGTAGTGGGGAGCGAGCGGGGGGCACAGATACGCAGTATTTT
CASSGERAGGTDTQYF
>TRBD1|15|TRBJ1-6|-|TRBV19
TGTGCCAGTAACCCAGGGGGCGCGTATAATTCACCCCTCCACTTT
CASNPGGAYNSPLHF
>TRBD1|17|TRBJ1-1|many|TRBV6-1
TGTGCCAGCAGTGAATTCATTGGCTCAGACAGGGGCACTGAAGCTTTCTTT
CASSEFIGSDRGTEAFF
>TRBD1|15|TRBJ2-3|-|TRBV30
TGTGCCTGGAGTGTTTCAGGGGGCTTAAAAGATACGCAGTATTTT
CAWSVSGGLKDTQYF
>-|14|TRBJ1-1|few|TRBV2
TGTGCCAGCAGTGAACAGGGGTTGAACACTGAAGCTTTCTTT
CASSEQGLNTEAFF
>TRBD1|15|TRBJ2-3|few|TRBV2
TGTGCCAGCAGAGAACAGGGGGTAAACGCAGATACGCAGTATTTT
CASREQGVNADTQYF
>-|11|TRBJ2-3|-|TRBV28
TGTGCCAGCAGTTTACGGGATACGCAGTATTTT
CASSLRDTQYF
>-|12|TRBJ2-5|-|TRBV9
TGTGCCAGCAGCGGGCAGGTGGAGACCCAGTACTTC
CASSGQVETQYF
>-|15|TRBJ1-2|-|TRBV15
TGTGCCACCAGCAGAGATTCGCAGGGGAGGGAAGGCTACACCTTC
CATSRDSQGREGYTF
>-|15|TRBJ1-2|few|TRBV4-1
TGCGCCAGCAGCCAAGATCTGGCAGGAAAGTATGGCTACACCTTC
CASSQDLAGKYGYTF
>-|13|TRBJ2-2|-|TRBV28
TGTGCCAGCAGAAAAGGGGTGGTCGGGGAGCTGTTTTTT
CASRKGVVGELFF
>-|14|TRBJ1-2|-|TRBV7-8
TGTGCCAGCAGCTTAGAAAGGACAGCCTATGGCTACACCTTC
CASSLERTAYGYTF
>TRBD1|18|TRBJ1-2|-|TRBV2
TGTGCCAGCAGTGAGAAACGGGACAGGACCCCCATCGGCTATGGCTACACCTTC
CASSEKRDRTPIGYGYTF
>TRBD1|14|TRBJ2-7|once|TRBV28
TGTGCCAGCAGTTCGAACAGGGGGCTGCGCGAGCAGTACTTC
CASSSNRGLREQYF
>-|14|TRBJ2-7|-|TRBV6-5
TGTGCCAGCAGCAAAACAGGACCCTGGAGTGAGCAGTACTTC
CASSKTGPWSEQYF
>-|14|TRBJ2-7|-|TRBV7-2
TGTGCCAGCAGCTTGTGGTCGAGCTCCTACGAGCAGTACTTC
CASSLWSSSYEQYF
>-|15|TRBJ2-5|-|TRBV7-9
TGTGCCAGCAGCTTAGCGCGGCAGGGGCAAGAGACCCAGTACTTC
CASSLARQGQETQYF
>-|18|TRBJ1-6|once|TRBV7-6
TGTGCCAGCAGCTTAGAGGCCGCGCCGACAAAGGCTAATTCACCCCTCCACTTT
CASSLEAAPTKANSPLHF
>TRBD1|13|TRBJ1-2|-|TRBV6-5
TGTGCCAGCAGCTTAGGGGGCTTAGATGGCTACCCCTTC
CASSLGGLDGYPF
>-|13|TRBJ2-3|many|TRBV5-6
TGTGCCAGCAGCTTCAAAGGAGCCGATACGCAGTATTTT
CASSFKGADTQYF
>TRBD2|16|TRBJ2-3|-|TRBV5-1
TGCGCCAGCAGCCCCCAGACTAGCACGGGTACAGATACGCAGTATTTT
CASSPQTSTGTDTQYF
>-|10|TRBJ2-7|-|TRBV20-1
TGCAGTGGTCAGGCCTACGAGCAGTACTTC
CSGQAYEQYF
>TRBD1|15|TRBJ2-7|-|TRBV5-6
TGTGCCAGCAGCTACCGGGACAGCTACGGAAACGAGCAGTACTTC
CASSYRDSYGNEQYF
>-|13|TRBJ1-2|-|TRBV6-5
TGTGCCAGCAGCCCCGGAGGGGACTATGGCTACACCTTC
CASSPGGDYGYTF
>-|11|TRBJ2-7|-|TRBV10-2
TGCGCCAGCAGTGAGACAGGGTACGAAGAGTTC
CASSETGYEEF
>-|14|TRBJ2-7|-|TRBV7-9
TGTGCCAGCAGCTTAGGGCGGGGGCCCTACGAGCAGTACTTC
CASSLGRGPYEQYF
>TRBD1|14|TRBJ1-4|medium-sized|TRBV5-6
TGTGCCAGCAGCTTAGGGGGCGCCGGGGAAAAACTGTTTTTT
CASSLGGAGEKLFF
>-|14|TRBJ1-1|-|TRBV28
TGTGCCAGCAAAGAGGGTGGATATAACACTGAAGCTTTCTTT
CASKEGGYNTEAFF
>-|14|TRBJ2-1|-|TRBV7-6
TGTGCCAGCAGCCCGACGACTAGTGGTATCGAGCAGTTCTTC
CASSPTTSGIEQFF
>TRBD1|20|TRBJ2-1|-|TRBV5-1
TGCGCCAGCAGCGGACGACCGGGACAGGGGACGGTATCGCCCTACAATGAGCAGTTCTTC
CASSGRPGQGTVSPYNEQFF
>-|15|TRBJ1-2|-|TRBV7-2
TGTGCCAGCAGCTTAGTCGAGGGCCTCCGCTATGGCTACACCTTC
CASSLVEGLRYGYTF
>TRBD1|17|TRBJ2-2|few|TRBV9
TGTGCCAGCAGCGTAGGGACGCAGGGGGCGAGCACCGGGGAGCTGTTTTTT
CASSVGTQGASTGELFF
>-|17|TRBJ2-3|-|TRBV11-2
TGTGCCAGCAGCTTAGTTAGGACTCACCGTGGGGGCGATACGCAGTATTTT
CASSLVRTHRGGDTQYF
>TRBD1|12|TRBJ2-7|-|TRBV30
TGTGCCTGGACAGGGGGCCAGGACGAGCAGTACTTC
CAWTGGQDEQYF
>-|13|TRBJ2-1|-|TRBV18
TGTGCCAGCTCACCCGGGTCGGGGAATGAGCAGTTCTTC
CASSPGSGNEQFF
>-|16|TRBJ1-1|-|TRBV5-1
TGCGCCAGCAGCTTGGACCCCACCGGCGGGAACACTGAAGCTTTCTTT
CASSLDPTGGNTEAFF
>-|15|TRBJ2-1|-|TRBV6-5
TGTGCCAGCAGTAAACAGGGTACCCCCGTCAATGAGCAGTTCTTC
CASSKQGTPVNEQFF
>-|14|TRBJ2-7|-|TRBV30
TGTGCCTGGAGTGAGCCAGGAGGGGCCTACGAGCAGTACTTC
CAWSEPGGAYEQYF
>TRBD2|18|TRBJ2-3|-|TRBV27
TGTGCCAGCACCCCTTTTTCCCTTAGGCGGGGGGGTGGTGATACGCAGTATTTT
CASTPFSLRRGGGDTQYF
>-|14|TRBJ1-1|-|TRBV11-2
TGTGCCAGCAGCCCCGTACAGGGAGTCACTGAAGCTTTCTTT
CASSPVQGVTEAFF
>-|14|TRBJ2-7|-|TRBV5-1
TGCGCCAGCAGCTTGGACGGTCAGGCCCTCGAGCAGTACTTC
CASSLDGQALEQYF
>-|19|TRBJ1-3|-|TRBV10-3
TGTGCCATCAGTGAGTCGAGAGTTTTAACAGGGCGGTCTGGAAACACCATATATTTT
CAISESRVLTGRSGNTIYF
>TRBD1|15|TRBJ2-7|-|TRBV18
TGTGCCAGCTCACCTAGACAGGGGACCCCTTACGAGCAGTACTTC
CASSPRQGTPYEQYF
>-|14|TRBJ1-1|-|TRBV6-5
TGTGCCAGCAGGAGGCGGGGGCTTGGCTCTGAAGCTTTCTTT
CASRRRGLGSEAFF
>-|14|TRBJ1-1|-|TRBV2
TGTGCCAGCAGTGAAGGTGGGGGGAGCACTGAAGCTTTCTTT
CASSEGGGSTEAFF
>TRBD1|17|TRBJ1-2|-|TRBV5-1
TGCGCCAGCAGCTTGCACCCCGGGACAGGGGGCATAGATGGCTACACCTTC
CASSLHPGTGGIDGYTF
>TRBD1|12|TRBJ1-1|once|TRBV30
TGTGCCTGGGGGACAGGGACCACTGAAGCTTTCTTT
CAWGTGTTEAFF
>-|17|TRBJ2-6|-|TRBV2
TGTGCCAGCAGAGACAGGTCTACACTAACTGGGGCCAACGTCCTGACTTTC
CASRDRSTLTGANVLTF
>-|14|TRBJ2-7|-|TRBV30
TGTGCCTGGAGGCAGGGCGTAGACTCCTACGAGCAGTACTTC
CAWRQGVDSYEQYF
>-|14|TRBJ2-7|-|TRBV6-6
TGTGCCAGCAATGGACAGATAAACTCTTACGAGCAGTACTTC
CASNGQINSYEQYF